This TCR beta chain is from a study of OX40 agonist ivuxolimab in advanced cancers. CDR3 size: 14 residues. Germline values: CDR1 SGHRS, CDR2 YFSETQ. Trimming stripped 0 bases from V and 4 bases from J, with 8 bases between. TCRdb's copy holds only in-frame clones and misses some; the assay was immunoSEQ multiplex PCR. The sample has under 50,000 clones; around 86% are singletons. This clone showed up just once. The chain couples TRBV5-1 to TRBJ2-1, with no clear D. This clonotype was sampled from an adult with an advanced solid tumor such as melanoma, head and neck, liver or kidney cancer. The sequencing here drew on CD4+ or CD8+ T cells sorted from blood, taken in a trial of the OX40 agonist ivuxolimab. CDR3 protein: CASSLVLGYNEQFF. The CDR3 DNA reads as TGCGCCAGCAGCTTGGTTCTGGGTTACAATGAGCAGTTCTTC.